The 3 T cell receptor beta chains below all came from one sample that was sequenced in a study of blood T cell repertoires in COVID-19. Profiling relied on immunoSEQ multiplex PCR, and the TCRdb table lists in-frame clones only, not all of them. Found here are some 340,000 clones, roughly 80% of them singletons; the top ten hold about 4.9%. Sequencing was carried out using PBMCs or T cells enriched from blood (not recorded which). The receptors derive from a woman aged 50 to 60 who had recovered from COVID-19.

This chain connects TRBV11-2 to TRBJ1-4, with D unclear. V was pared by 4 bases and J by 14 bases, with 14 bases between. CDR3 length: 12 amino acids. CDR1 and CDR2 (germline): SGHAT, FQNNGV. The CDR3 region has the DNA TGTGCCAGCAGCTACTCTGGTCGGCGGCTGTTTTTT. Translating it yields CASSYSGRRLFF.

The rearrangement uses TRBV11-2 and TRBJ2-1, with TRBD2 matching 8 bases. The CDR3 has 16 residues. Germline CDR1 reads SGHAT; CDR2 reads FQNNGV. V shed 2 bases and J 7 bases; nucleotides not matched to a gene: 10. The CDR3 nucleotides are TGTGCCAGCAGCTTAAGAGGTGGCGGGAGGTTGAATGAGCAGTTCTTC. This sequence encodes CASSLRGGGRLNEQFF.

The chain recombines TRBV29-1 with TRBJ1-1, with 9 bases that match TRBD1. The CDR3 runs to 13 residues. V shed 4 bases, J shed 4 bases, and the junction held 4 bases outside the gene matches. The germline V gene has CDR1 SQVTM and CDR2 ANQGSEA. CDR3 amino acids: CSVAATGGTEAFF. CDR3 in DNA: TGCAGCGTTGCTGCGACAGGGGGCACTGAAGCTTTCTTT.